A single sample is the source of the 21 T cell receptor beta chains below, sequenced in a study of blood T cell repertoires in COVID-19. The repertoire was sequenced with immunoSEQ multiplex PCR; TCRdb's copy has only in-frame clones and lacks some. The sample yields over 250,000 clones, 85% to 90% seen once. What was sequenced was peripheral blood. Receptors originate from a woman aged 40-49 years who had recovered from COVID-19.

The chain links TRBV16 to TRBJ1-3, with unresolved D. Germline V lookup: CDR1 KGHSY, CDR2 FQNENV. The CDR3 is 14 amino acids. The V and J ends lost 2 bases and 6 bases respectively, with 11 bases between them. Written as DNA, the CDR3 is TGTGCCAGCAGCCAAATGGGAGATGAAAACACCATATATTTT. This gives the protein CASSQMGDENTIYF.

The genes are TRBV9 and TRBJ2-5; D may be TRBD2 (6 bases). Germline CDR1 reads SGDLS; CDR2 reads YYNGEE. The CDR3 spans 13 residues. Trimming left V 4 bases short and J 5 bases short, with 12 bases between. CDR3 protein: CASSPAGLETQYF. The CDR3 nucleotides are TGTGCCAGCAGCCCGGCGGGGTTGGAGACCCAGTACTTC.

This clone was seen only a few times. The V call is TRBV5-1, the J call TRBJ2-7, with 8 bases matching TRBD2. There are 15 residues in the CDR3. Germline CDR1 and CDR2: SGHRS and YFSETQ. V lost 3 bases, J lost 3 bases, and 8 bases stayed unmatched. The CDR3 reads CASSWGGLAGYEQYF. CDR3 coding DNA: TGCGCCAGCAGCTGGGGCGGACTAGCAGGCTACGAGCAGTACTTC.

This clone was counted a few times. The chain combines TRBV9 with TRBJ2-2; TRBD2 matches at 8 bases. This CDR3 is built from 15 residues. The V gene end was trimmed by 5 bases and the J gene end by 4 bases; junction bases not matched to a gene: 7. Looked up from germline, CDR1 is SGDLS and CDR2 is YYNGEE. The CDR3 DNA reads TGTGCCAGCAGACCGGGACTAGGCCCCACCGGGGAGCTGTTTTTT. This codes for CASRPGLGPTGELFF.

The chain couples TRBV6-5 to TRBJ2-7; 9 bases agree with TRBD2. Germline trimming cut 9 bases from V and 3 bases from J; bases unmatched to any gene: 9. The CDR3 contains 14 residues. Germline CDR1 and CDR2: MNHEY and SVGAGI. DNA of the CDR3: TGTGCCAGGGATAGCGGGGGCTCCTTCTACGAGCAGTACTTC. This sequence encodes CARDSGGSFYEQYF.

As regards this clone: A read error may account for a junction end that differs from germline. The sample holds other DNA sequences that translate to the same CDR3. The V gene is TRBV6-5, the J gene TRBJ1-2; 7 nucleotides line up with TRBD1. The CDR3 spans 13 residues. Germline V lookup: CDR1 MNHEY, CDR2 SVGAGI. The CDR3 sequence is CASSRDRNYGYTF. The CDR3 DNA reads as TGTGCAAGCAGTAGGGACAGAAATTATGGCTACACCTTC.

The chain links TRBV7-2 to TRBJ1-3; D is possibly TRBD1 (5 bases). Germline V gene sequence: CDR1 SGHTA, CDR2 FQGNSA. The length of the CDR3 is 14 residues. V shed 5 bases and J shed 4 bases, with 12 bases lying between them. Here the CDR3 reads CASSRRVRGNTIYF. The CDR3 nucleotides are TGTGCCAGCAGCCGCAGGGTGCGAGGAAACACCATATATTTT.

The rearrangement links TRBV19 to TRBJ1-5; D unresolved. Germline V gene lookup returns CDR1 LNHDA and CDR2 SQIVND (reference sequence). Trimming removed 5 bases from V and 4 bases from J, with 18 bases in between. The CDR3 totals 16 residues. The CDR3, as DNA: TGTGCCAGTAGTGGAAAAAGGACGGGGAGAAATCAGCCCCAGCATTTT. It encodes CASSGKRTGRNQPQHF.

V is TRBV29-1 and J is TRBJ1-2; 8 bases fit TRBD1. The CDR3 is 13 residues long. The V gene's germline CDR1 is SQVTM and CDR2 ANQGSEA. Germline trimming cut 5 bases from V and 3 bases from J; bases unmatched to any gene: 5. The CDR3 DNA is TGCAGCGTTTCAAGGACAGGGTACTATGGCTACACCTTC. This encodes CSVSRTGYYGYTF.

As DNA, the CDR3 is TGTGCCAGCAGTTTATTTCCCGTCTCTGGAAACACCATATATTTT. This encodes CASSLFPVSGNTIYF. The chain links TRBV27 to TRBJ1-3, with D uncertain. This CDR3 is built from 15 residues. Looked up from germline, CDR1 is MNHEY and CDR2 is SMNVEV (reference sequence). The V end was cut by 1 base, the J end by 0 bases, with 7 bases between.

This clone was seen a single time. Here the CDR3 DNA reads TGTGCCAGCAGCACGCCGGACAGGGAAGGGACTGGCTACACCTTC. Amino acid sequence: CASSTPDREGTGYTF. V usage is TRBV6-5 and J usage is TRBJ1-2, with 8 bases identical to TRBD1. V lost 6 bases to trimming and J lost 7 bases; unmatched junction nucleotides: 13. The CDR3 length is 15 residues. CDR1 is MNHEY, CDR2 SVGAGI, per germline.

J is TRBJ1-2 and V is TRBV11-2; 9 nucleotides match TRBD1. V dropped 1 base and J dropped 6; count of bases not matched to a gene: 9. The CDR3 sequence is 16 residues long. Per the germline V gene, CDR1 is SGHAT and CDR2 is FQNNGV. CDR3 in amino acids: CASSLVSTGGGDGYTF. The CDR3 region has the DNA TGTGCCAGCAGCTTAGTATCGACAGGGGGAGGAGATGGCTACACCTTC.

The CDR3 nucleotides are TGTGCCAGCAGCACCCGAGCGATACTAGCGGGGGGCCCAAATGAGCAGTTCTTC. Translated: CASSTRAILAGGPNEQFF. The chain joins TRBV7-6 to TRBJ2-1, with 12 positions matching TRBD2. The CDR3 spans 18 residues. Germline-derived CDR1 and CDR2 are SGHVS and FNYEAQ. V was clipped by 5 bases and J by 7 bases; unmatched bases: 15.

CDR3 protein: CASSSGYEQYF. The CDR3 coding sequence is TGTGCCAGCAGTTCGGGCTACGAGCAGTACTTC. The V gene is TRBV11-2, the J gene TRBJ2-7; D is ambiguous. The CDR3 has 11 amino acids. Per the germline V gene, CDR1 is SGHAT and CDR2 is FQNNGV. Trimming pared 6 bases from V and 3 bases from J, leaving 6 bases between.

The genes are TRBV11-3 and TRBJ2-1, with 13 bases identical to TRBD2. The CDR3 covers 17 residues. Germline values: CDR1 SGHNT, CDR2 YENEEA. V lost 4 bases to trimming and J lost 8 bases; unmatched junction nucleotides: 11. The DNA for the CDR3 is TGTGCCAGCAGCTCCCCGATCGGACTAGCGGGGGAGGATGAGCAGTTCTTC. Translation: CASSSPIGLAGEDEQFF.

Only one count was recorded for this clone. This chain joins TRBV27 and TRBJ1-1; no clear D gene. The CDR3 runs 16 residues. The V end lost 1 base, the J end lost 3 bases, and 15 bases lay between the germline ends. The germline CDR1 and CDR2 sequences are MNHEY and SMNVEV (reference sequence). The CDR3 loop reads CASSLFSGGLDTEAFF. For the CDR3, the DNA is TGTGCCAGCAGTTTATTCTCGGGAGGCCTTGACACTGAAGCTTTCTTT.

V usage is TRBV7-9 and J usage is TRBJ1-4; 9 bases map to TRBD1. Looked up from germline, CDR1 is SEHNR and CDR2 is FQNEAQ (reference sequence). The junction had 12 bases not matched to a gene; V was cut back by 6 bases and J by 7 bases. This CDR3 has 16 amino acids. The DNA for the CDR3 is TGTGCCAGCAGGTTAAGGGGGGGACAGGGTGGTGAAAAACTGTTTTTT. This codes for CASRLRGGQGGEKLFF.

This clone has a handful of counts. The chain joins TRBV5-6 to TRBJ1-2; D unclear. V lost 1 base, J lost 5 bases, and 12 bases lay in between. CDR1 is SGHDT and CDR2 is YYEEEE in the germline V gene. The CDR3 consists of 14 residues. CDR3 in amino acids: CASSLLGRKYGYTF. The CDR3 nucleotides are TGTGCCAGCAGCTTGTTGGGCAGAAAGTATGGCTACACCTTC.

This clone was seen ten or more times. The J gene is TRBJ1-3, the V gene TRBV7-9; D perhaps matches TRBD1 (5 bases). V lost 3 bases and J 2 bases, leaving 8 bases between the germline ends. Germline V lookup: CDR1 SEHNR, CDR2 FQNEAQ (reference sequence). The CDR3 loop spans 14 amino acids. CDR3 protein: CASSFGQTGNTIYF. In DNA, the CDR3 is TGTGCCAGCAGCTTTGGACAAACTGGAAACACCATATATTTT.

The V call is TRBV4-3, the J call TRBJ2-1; TRBD2 aligns across 7 bases. V lost 3 bases to trimming and J lost 4 bases; unmatched junction nucleotides: 6. This CDR3 contains 15 residues. Per the germline V gene, CDR1 is LGHNA and CDR2 is YSLEER. CDR3 sequence (DNA): TGCGCCAGCAGCCACGACGGCGGGGGTTACAATGAGCAGTTCTTC. It translates to CASSHDGGGYNEQFF.

V gene TRBV7-7 combines with J gene TRBJ2-2, with a possible D match to TRBD2 (7 bases). Germline V gives CDR1 SSHAT, CDR2 FNYEAQ (reference sequence). V dropped 5 bases and J dropped 5 bases, with 18 bases sitting between them. This CDR3 spans 16 amino acids. CDR3 in amino acids: CASSPQGGASTGELFF. The CDR3 DNA sequence: TGTGCCAGCAGCCCCCAAGGGGGGGCCTCGACCGGGGAGCTGTTTTTT. Complete variable domain (other parts from reference TRBV7-7 and TRBJ2-2): GAGVSQSPRYKVTKRGQDVTLRCDPISSHATLYWYQQALGQGPEFLTYFNYEAQPDKSGLPSDRFSAERPEGSISTLTIQRTEQRDSAMYRCASSPQGGASTGELFFGEGSRLTVL.